The T cell receptor beta chain described here comes from a study of spatial heterogeneity in lung cancer. Study results and limitations: Blood contained ubiquitous expanded tumor TCRs more at resection than at follow-up.

The sample's time point: sample taken at primary tumor resection. Sequencing was performed on whole RNA extracted from tumor and nontumor lung tissue, or from frozen PBMC, and the material was left unsorted. The CDR3 is made up of 13 amino acids. Germline V lookup: CDR1 SGHRS, CDR2 YFSETQ. J was trimmed by 6 bases and V by 8 bases; bases with no gene match: 7. Single TCR cDNA molecules each had their own unique molecular identifier. TCRdb independently ran MiXCR on the 5' RACE reads; one entry per CDR3 protein. Among about 23,000 distinct CDR3 sequences listed, around 5.1% were seen once. This clonotype was recorded at least ten times. Its target is not known.

The sample here was PBMCs, taken at surgery. The sequence came from a male donor with early-stage non-small cell lung cancer. J is TRBJ2-3 and V is TRBV5-1; 9 bases line up with TRBD1. CDR3 in amino acids: CASHTGGLDTQYF. For the CDR3, the DNA is TGCGCCAGTCATACAGGGGGCTTGGATACGCAGTATTTT.